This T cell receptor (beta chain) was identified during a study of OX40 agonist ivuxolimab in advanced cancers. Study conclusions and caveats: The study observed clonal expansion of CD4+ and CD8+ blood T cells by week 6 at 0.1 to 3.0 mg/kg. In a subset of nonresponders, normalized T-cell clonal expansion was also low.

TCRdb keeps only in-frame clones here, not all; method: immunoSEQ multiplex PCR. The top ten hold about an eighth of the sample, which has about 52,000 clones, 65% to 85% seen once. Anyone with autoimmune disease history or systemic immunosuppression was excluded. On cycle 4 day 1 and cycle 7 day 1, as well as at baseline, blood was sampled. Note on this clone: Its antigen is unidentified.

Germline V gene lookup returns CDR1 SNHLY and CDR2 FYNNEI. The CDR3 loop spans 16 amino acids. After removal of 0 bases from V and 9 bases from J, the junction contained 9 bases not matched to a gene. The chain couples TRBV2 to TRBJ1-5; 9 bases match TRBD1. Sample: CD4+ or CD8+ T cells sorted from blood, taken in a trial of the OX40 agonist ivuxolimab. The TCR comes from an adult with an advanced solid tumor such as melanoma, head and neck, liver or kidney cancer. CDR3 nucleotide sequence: TGTGCCAGCAGTGAAGCGCTTAGGGACAGGGTGCCGCCCCAGCATTTT. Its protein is CASSEALRDRVPPQHF.